Each of the 15 T cell receptor beta chains below was sequenced from the same sample in a study of CD8 T cells in Susac syndrome. An input of about 0.5 to 1 ug of RNA was subjected to reverse transcription using random hexamers. One entry per CDR3 protein results from TCRdb running MiXCR on the immunoSEQ multiplex PCR reads. The top ten clones hold 0.11% to 0.15% of a sample with over 95,000 distinct CDR3 sequences, 85% to 95% of them seen once. Sequenced sample: CD4+ T cells from PBMCs. Receptors were obtained from a human donor in good health.

The chain links TRBV7-6 to TRBJ2-5, with 13 bases fitting TRBD2. Trimming cost V 3 bases and J 2 bases; bases outside gene matches: 3. Germline V gives CDR1 SGHVS, CDR2 FNYEAQ. The CDR3 is made up of 16 amino acids. The CDR3 here is CASSLGLAGPQETQYF. The DNA of the CDR3 is TGTGCCAGCAGCTTGGGACTAGCGGGGCCTCAAGAGACCCAGTACTTC.

This sequence joins TRBV7-8 and TRBJ2-7; TRBD2 matches 8 bases. The CDR3 has 16 amino acids. Germline assignment: CDR1 SGHVS and CDR2 FQNEAQ. V dropped 5 bases and J dropped 5; count of bases not matched to a gene: 14. The CDR3 DNA follows: TGTGCCAGCAGCCCGGGGGGGGGCCCAGAAAAAAACGAGCAGTACTTC. Translated: CASSPGGGPEKNEQYF.

The rearrangement links TRBV7-2 to TRBJ1-2; D gene uncertain. Trimming stripped 4 bases from V and 2 bases from J, with 17 bases between. The length of the CDR3 is 16 residues. Germline loops: CDR1 SGHTA, CDR2 FQGNSA. The CDR3 DNA reads as TGTGCCAGCAGCTATTTCTCGGGGATCGCGAACTATGGCTACACCTTC. Residues: CASSYFSGIANYGYTF.

The gene calls are TRBV5-1 and TRBJ1-1; D unclear. The CDR3 loop spans 14 amino acids. Per germline, CDR1 SGHRS and CDR2 YFSETQ. Trimming cost V 0 bases and J 1 base, with 7 bases left between them. CDR3 region: CASSLVSGNTEAFF. The CDR3 DNA is TGCGCCAGCAGCTTGGTGTCAGGGAACACTGAAGCTTTCTTT.

The chain recombines TRBV14 with TRBJ2-2; D not resolved. V was pared by 0 bases and J by 3 bases, with 14 bases between. The CDR3 has 17 amino acids. Germline assignment: CDR1 SGHDN and CDR2 FVKESK. The CDR3 sequence: CASSQDVTGRHTGELFF. CDR3 nucleotide sequence: TGTGCCAGCAGCCAAGATGTGACGGGCCGGCACACCGGGGAGCTGTTTTTT.

The V gene is TRBV7-8, the J gene TRBJ2-5; D unresolved. The CDR3 sequence is 14 residues long. Trimming removed 5 bases from V and 1 base from J, with 11 bases in between. Per the germline V gene, CDR1 is SGHVS and CDR2 is FQNEAQ. CDR3 nucleotides: TGTGCCAGCAGCCCTCACTGGACCCAAGAGACCCAGTACTTC. As protein: CASSPHWTQETQYF.

This chain links TRBV5-1 with TRBJ2-3, with a tentative D call TRBD2 (6 bases). The germline gives CDR1 SGHRS, CDR2 YFSETQ. The CDR3 is 23 amino acids. Trimming shortened V by 1 base and J by 0 bases, and 33 bases separated the two germline ends. The DNA of the CDR3 is TGCGCCAGCAGCTTGATAATCGGCAGGGAAGGCTCTAGCGTCTCTCGAAGCACAGATACGCAGTATTTT. It specifies CASSLIIGREGSSVSRSTDTQYF.

The chain employs TRBV12-3 or TRBV12-4 and TRBJ2-4; D remains unclear. Trimming removed 2 bases at V and 2 bases at J, with 10 bases between. This CDR3 has 15 amino acids. This CDR3 is CASSLFQESKNIQYF. The CDR3 region has the DNA TGTGCCAGCAGTTTATTCCAGGAGTCCAAAAACATTCAGTACTTC.

The J gene is TRBJ2-7, the V gene TRBV23-1; D perhaps matches TRBD2 (5 bases). TRBV23-1 is recorded as an ORF, its role being uncertain. The CDR3 spans 15 residues. V was pared by 7 bases and J by 2 bases, with 18 bases between. The CDR3 DNA follows: TGCGCCAGCAACCCGGCCGGGATAAGAACCTACGAGCAGTACTTC. Translating it yields CASNPAGIRTYEQYF.

The chain carries TRBV2 and TRBJ1-1; no definite D call. The V end was cut by 2 bases, the J end by 4 bases, with 14 bases between. The CDR3 consists of 15 residues. Germline CDR1 SNHLY, CDR2 FYNNEI. CDR3 residues: CASSESPRLGTEAFF. In DNA form, the CDR3 reads TGTGCCAGCAGTGAATCGCCTAGACTGGGCACTGAAGCTTTCTTT.

This clonotype was detected only a few times. This chain uses TRBV5-1 with TRBJ2-7, with a tentative D call TRBD1 (6 bases). V dropped 0 bases and J dropped 4 bases, with 8 bases sitting between them. CDR1 and CDR2 from the germline V gene are SGHRS and YFSETQ. This CDR3 is 13 amino acids long. CDR3 bases: TGCGCCAGCAGCTTGGAACAGGGTTACGAGCAGTACTTC. Residues: CASSLEQGYEQYF.

V gene TRBV20-1 combines with J gene TRBJ2-5; 16 bases fit TRBD2. Losses at the gene ends were 6 bases for V and 4 bases for J; bases not matched to a gene: 14. Germline CDR1 is DFQATT and CDR2 is SNEGSKA (reference sequence). This CDR3 region has 18 residues. Here the CDR3 reads CSAAGGLAGGPSIETQYF. DNA of the CDR3: TGCAGTGCCGCCGGGGGACTAGCGGGAGGGCCGTCAATAGAGACCCAGTACTTC.

The CDR3 DNA is TGCAGTGCTACTCTAGCGGGGGGTACAGATACGCAGTATTTT. Protein: CSATLAGGTDTQYF. V usage is TRBV20-1 and J usage is TRBJ2-3; TRBD2 matches at 11 bases. Per the germline V gene, CDR1 is DFQATT and CDR2 is SNEGSKA (reference sequence). This CDR3 contains 14 residues. The ends lost 4 bases at V and 3 bases at J; junction bases unmatched: 3.

To note about this clonotype: The junction does not match germline at one end; this may be a read error. V and J are TRBV7-9 and TRBJ2-4; D perhaps matches TRBD1 (5 bases). The germline V gene encodes CDR1 SEHNR and CDR2 FQNEAQ (reference sequence). The CDR3 has 13 amino acids. The CDR3 nucleotides read TGTGCCAGCCGCTCGACCCCCGGACAAGTCTATCTTTTC. Protein sequence: CASRSTPGQVYLF.

This chain joins TRBV5-6 and TRBJ2-1, with D possibly TRBD1 on 5 matching bases. The germline V gene encodes CDR1 SGHDT and CDR2 YYEEEE. The V end lost 4 bases, the J end lost 5 bases, and 7 bases lay between the germline ends. The CDR3 spans 12 residues. CDR3 loop: CASSEGDNEQFF. In DNA, the CDR3 is TGTGCCAGCAGCGAAGGGGACAATGAGCAGTTCTTC.